The present T cell receptor (beta chain) was sequenced within a study of blood T cell repertoires in COVID-19. On the study more broadly: T cells, B-cell-depleted T cells, or PBMCs provided the cDNA or gDNA that served as material.

In the study's own analysis: Reference gene primers were amplified, and this amplification served to estimate nucleated cell counts. The method was immunoSEQ multiplex PCR; TCRdb's version includes in-frame clones alone and lacks a portion of them. The DNA was the basis for D and trimming; V, J and clone size are from that table. The sample consists of about 300,000 clones, approximately 88% of them appearing once. CDR1 is SGHTA and CDR2 is FQGNSA in the germline V gene. J gave up 4 bases and V 0 bases, and 3 bases lay outside the gene matches. There are 15 residues in the CDR3. The Seattle patients, enrolled during active infection, were followed longitudinally.

The sequence derives from a woman aged 30 to 39 with COVID-19, enrolled during active disease. The J gene is TRBJ1-2, the V gene TRBV7-2; the match to TRBD1 covers 9 bases. The specimen sequenced was peripheral blood. The CDR3 DNA reads as TGTGCCAGCAGCTTAGCGGGACAGGGAGGCTATGGCTACACCTTC. Its protein product is CASSLAGQGGYGYTF.